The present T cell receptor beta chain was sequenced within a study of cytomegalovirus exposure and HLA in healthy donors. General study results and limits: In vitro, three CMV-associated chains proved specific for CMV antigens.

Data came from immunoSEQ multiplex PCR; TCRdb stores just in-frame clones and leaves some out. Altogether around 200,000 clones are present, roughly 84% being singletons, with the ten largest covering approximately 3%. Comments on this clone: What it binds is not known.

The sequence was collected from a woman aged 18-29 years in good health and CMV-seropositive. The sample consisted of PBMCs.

This CDR3 reads CASSPSGGDYGYTF. The CDR3, as DNA: TGCGCCAGCAGCCCATCGGGGGGGGACTATGGCTACACCTTC. The chain carries TRBV5-1 and TRBJ1-2; D perhaps matches TRBD1 (5 bases). The CDR3 loop spans 14 amino acids. Germline CDR1 SGHRS, CDR2 YFSETQ. The V and J ends lost 4 bases and 3 bases respectively, with 13 bases between them.